The 12 T cell receptor beta chains in this list originate from one sample, sequenced in a study of blood T cell repertoires in COVID-19. Method: immunoSEQ multiplex PCR; TCRdb's copy keeps in-frame clones and lacks some. In the table there are over 200,000 clones, around 88% of which are singletons. Sequencing input: PBMCs or T cells enriched from blood (not recorded which). The receptors here all came from a man aged 35 to 55 who had recovered from COVID-19.

The V and J genes are TRBV4-2 and TRBJ2-5; 7 bases match TRBD2. With V trimmed by 0 bases and J by 2 bases, 9 bases remained unmatched. The CDR3 sequence is 17 residues long. Germline lookup yields CDR1 LGHNA and CDR2 YNFKEQ. The CDR3 spells CASSQDPPRGGQETQYF. The CDR3 DNA reads TGTGCCAGCAGCCAAGATCCGCCCCGGGGAGGGCAAGAGACCCAGTACTTC.

A single count supports this clone. This chain connects TRBV19 to TRBJ2-1; D perhaps matches TRBD2 (6 bases). Germline CDR1 is LNHDA and CDR2 is SQIVND (reference sequence). The CDR3 is made up of 15 amino acids. Trimming cost V 6 bases and J 0 bases, with 12 bases left between them. The CDR3 reads CASSPDGSSYNEQFF. CDR3 DNA: TGTGCCAGTAGCCCGGACGGGAGCTCCTACAATGAGCAGTTCTTC.

This chain links TRBV7-3 with TRBJ2-2; no definite D call. The V end lost 2 bases, the J end lost 2 bases, and 3 bases lay between the germline ends. CDR3 length: 13 residues. In germline, CDR1 is SGHTA, CDR2 FQGTGA. DNA for the CDR3: TGTGCCAGCAGCTTACTCAACACCGGGGAGCTGTTTTTT. This gives the protein CASSLLNTGELFF.

This chain links TRBV4-2 with TRBJ2-1, with 7 bases that match TRBD2. CDR1 is LGHNA, CDR2 YNFKEQ, per germline. J was trimmed by 0 bases and V by 0 bases; bases with no gene match: 8. The CDR3 runs 18 residues. In nucleotides, the CDR3 is TGTGCCAGCAGCCAAGAAGGGATAGCGGGCCTCTCCTACAATGAGCAGTTCTTC. As protein: CASSQEGIAGLSYNEQFF.

The V and J genes are TRBV19 and TRBJ1-6; no reliable D call. Germline lookup yields CDR1 LNHDA and CDR2 SQIVND (reference sequence). The CDR3 covers 16 residues. V lost 5 bases, J lost 0 bases, and 11 bases lay in between. The CDR3 reads CASSAPGSSYNSPLHF. The CDR3 nucleotides are TGTGCCAGTAGTGCGCCCGGGAGCTCCTATAATTCACCCCTCCACTTT.

The chain joins TRBV19 to TRBJ1-4; D is possibly TRBD1 (6 bases). The CDR3 length is 15 residues. V lost 2 bases and J lost 0, with 7 bases in between. Germline CDR1 reads LNHDA; CDR2 reads SQIVND (reference sequence). In DNA, the CDR3 is TGTGCCAGTAGTATAAGGACAGCAACTAATGAAAAACTGTTTTTT. This sequence encodes CASSIRTATNEKLFF.

CDR3 nucleotides: TGTGCCAGCAGCCCTGTCCCGGGACAGGGTTCCGCCAATGAGCAGTTCTTC. Translated, it gives CASSPVPGQGSANEQFF. The chain links TRBV6-2 or TRBV6-3 to TRBJ2-1, with 9 positions matching TRBD1. The germline V gene encodes CDR1 MNHEY and CDR2 SVGEGT. The CDR3 totals 17 residues. Trimming at V came to 6 bases and at J to 6 bases, leaving 15 bases not matched to a gene.

The CDR3 DNA follows: TGTGCCAGTAGTACAACTCTGGGGGGGGCCACAGATACGCAGTATTTT. Translating it yields CASSTTLGGATDTQYF. This chain connects TRBV19 to TRBJ2-3; TRBD2 is a possible D gene (7 bases). Per the germline V gene, CDR1 is LNHDA and CDR2 is SQIVND (reference sequence). The CDR3 covers 16 residues. Trimming removed 4 bases from V and 2 bases from J, with 16 bases in between.

V usage is TRBV3-1 (or the pseudogene TRBV3-2) and J usage is TRBJ1-5, with D unclear. The CDR3 contains 16 residues. The V gene's germline CDR1 is LGHDT and CDR2 YNNKEL (reference sequence). V was trimmed by 0 bases and J by 2 bases, leaving 11 bases between them. CDR3: CASSQDLAGGNQPQHF. The CDR3 region has the DNA TGTGCCAGCAGCCAAGATCTTGCCGGGGGCAATCAGCCCCAGCATTTT.

The V call is TRBV7-2, the J call TRBJ2-3; the D gene is possibly TRBD2 (5 bases). Trimming removed 3 bases at V and 3 bases at J, with 13 bases between. Germline CDR1 reads SGHTA; CDR2 reads FQGNSA. The CDR3 runs to 15 residues. CDR3 sequence reads: CASSFVGVWTDTQYF. In nucleotides, the CDR3 is TGTGCCAGCAGCTTTGTGGGAGTGTGGACAGATACGCAGTATTTT.

The rearrangement joins TRBV18 to TRBJ2-1, with D perhaps TRBD1 (6 bases). Germline-derived CDR1 and CDR2 are KGHSH and LQKENI. Trimming removed 6 bases from V and 6 bases from J, with 24 bases in between. There are 17 residues in the CDR3. In DNA form, the CDR3 reads TGTGCCAGCTCCCGATCCGGAGACAGGAGGCAAGGCAATGAGCAGTTCTTC. Translation: CASSRSGDRRQGNEQFF.

V and J are TRBV13 and TRBJ2-2, with no clear D. Trimming stripped 2 bases from V and 5 bases from J, with 9 bases between. Germline assignment: CDR1 PRHDT and CDR2 FYEKMQ (reference sequence). CDR3 length equals 14 residues. CDR3 protein: CASSLSRDTGELFF. As DNA, the CDR3 is TGTGCCAGCAGCTTATCAAGAGATACCGGGGAGCTGTTTTTT.